A single sample gave rise to the 15 T cell receptor beta chains below, sequenced in a study of tumor-infiltrating lymphocytes in primary liver carcinoma. A primer in the constant region served to generate TCR beta cDNA from approximately 450 ng of total RNA. Three nested multiplex PCR rounds of slightly modified ARM-PCR generated TCR beta libraries. Primers for the first two PCR rounds were TRBV1-TRBV30 forward primers and a C-beta reverse primer (around 10 cycles per round). One entry per CDR3 protein, called by TCRdb with MiXCR from the multiplex PCR reads. The data show 310,000 or so distinct CDR3 sequences, approximately 58% seen once. Germline DNA was extracted alongside blood RNA, which was obtained from unsorted whole blood. The specimen sequenced was peripheral blood. Receptors were obtained from a woman in her 30s with primary liver carcinoma and hepatitis B virus infection.

Comments on this clonotype: This may come from a read error, since a much larger clone is one base off. The chain carries TRBV12-3 or TRBV12-4 and TRBJ2-5; 9 nucleotides line up with TRBD2. V lost 10 bases, J lost 2 bases, and 5 bases stayed unmatched. CDR3 length: 13 residues. Here the CDR3 reads CAIRSGGQETQYF. CDR3 DNA sequence: TGTGCCATCAGGAGCGGGGGGCAAGAGACCCAGTACTTC.

This clonotype was seen only a few times. A much larger clone is a single base away; this may be a read error. V gene TRBV29-1 combines with J gene TRBJ2-1; 8 bases fit TRBD2. Per germline, CDR1 SQVTM and CDR2 ANQGSEA. V trimming: 2 bases; J trimming: 3 bases; junction bases outside the gene matches: 3. This CDR3 has 14 amino acids. CDR3 protein: CSVERRGVYNEQFF. CDR3 nucleotides: TGCAGCGTTGAAAGGCGGGGGGTCTACAATGAGCAGTTCTTC.

This clonotype occurred a few times. The chain employs TRBV28 and TRBJ2-5, with 12 bases matching TRBD1. V gave up 3 bases and J gave up 5 bases; unmatched junction bases: 4. The length of the CDR3 is 15 residues. The germline V gene encodes CDR1 MDHEN and CDR2 SYDVKM. CDR3 sequence: CASSFRDRGRETQYF. The CDR3 DNA is TGTGCCAGCAGTTTCCGGGACAGGGGGCGTGAGACCCAGTACTTC.

With regard to this clonotype: Mismatch with germline at one junction end may stem from a read error. This chain connects TRBV6-1 to TRBJ2-2; weak D call: TRBD2 (7 bases). The CDR3 has 16 amino acids. Germline V gives CDR1 MNHNS, CDR2 SASEGT. CDR3 sequence: CASSEWGGTSTRELFF. CDR3 in DNA: TGTGCCAGCAGTGAATGGGGGGGCACGAGCACCCGGGAGCTGTTTTTT.

At least ten counts were recorded for this clonotype. The chain uses TRBV6-2 or TRBV6-3 and TRBJ2-7; TRBD2 matches 8 bases. V lost 7 bases to trimming and J lost 2 bases; unmatched junction nucleotides: 7. This CDR3 is 14 amino acids long. The germline CDR1 and CDR2 sequences are MNHEY and SVGEGT. The CDR3 DNA reads TGTGCCAGCACTAGCAGCGGGAGACCCTACGAGCAGTACTTC. This codes for CASTSSGRPYEQYF.

Points on this clonotype: The junction does not match germline at one end; this may be a read error. This chain links TRBV6-6 with TRBJ2-4; a possible D gene is TRBD2 (8 bases). Germline CDR1 reads MNHNY; CDR2 reads SVGAGI (reference sequence). This CDR3 comprises 15 residues. The CDR3 protein is CASRRTSSRGDIQYF. Written as DNA, the CDR3 is TGTGCCAGCAGACGGACTAGCAGCAGGGGGGACATCCAGTACTTC.

The rearrangement links TRBV5-4 to TRBJ2-1; maybe TRBD1 (5 bases). This CDR3 is 13 amino acids long. CDR1 is SGHNT and CDR2 is YYREEE in the germline V gene (reference sequence). Trimming pared 2 bases from V and 8 bases from J, leaving 11 bases between. CDR3 sequence (DNA): TGTGCCAGCAGCTTATTGCAGGGCGATGAGCAGTTCTTC. It yields the protein CASSLLQGDEQFF.

The V and J genes are TRBV13 and TRBJ2-2; 8 bases are shared with TRBD2. The CDR3 has 15 residues. Trimming took 1 base from V and 17 from J; bases not matched to a gene: 15. Germline CDR1 is PRHDT and CDR2 is FYEKMQ (reference sequence). CDR3 sequence (DNA): TGTGCCAGCAGCTTAGACGGGAGGGCCGACGGGGAGATTTTTTTT. It is translated as CASSLDGRADGEIFF.

In the case of this clonotype: No conserved phenylalanine or tryptophan ends this CDR3, so it is likely a read error. The V and J genes are TRBV11-2 and TRBJ2-7; possible D gene TRBD1, 5 bases. The ends were cut back, 3 bases at V and 4 bases at J, with 10 bases in the middle. The CDR3 sequence is 13 residues long. Per germline, CDR1 SGHAT and CDR2 FQNNGV. The CDR3 spells CASSFAGSYEQYL. CDR3 nucleotides: TGTGCCAGCAGCTTCGCAGGGTCTTACGAGCAGTACTTA.

The CDR3 DNA follows: TGTGCCAGCAGTTTCCGGGACAGAAACACCGGGGAGCTGTTTTTT. Protein sequence: CASSFRDRNTGELFF. This chain connects TRBV12-3 or TRBV12-4 to TRBJ2-2; 7 bases map to TRBD1. Unmatched junction bases numbered 3, after V lost 3 bases and J lost 2 bases. The length of the CDR3 is 15 residues.

Details on this clonotype: Without the conserved terminal phenylalanine or tryptophan, this CDR3 likely stems from a read error. The V and J genes are TRBV11-2 and TRBJ2-5; D is uncertain. In germline, CDR1 is SGHAT, CDR2 FQNNGV. CDR3 length: 14 amino acids. The CDR3 region has the DNA TGTGCCAGCAGCTTAGTTTCAGAAGTTGAGACTCAGTACTCC. Its translation is CASSLVSEVETQYS.

In regard to this clonotype: At one boundary the junction diverges from the germline segment, which might be a read error. The gene calls are TRBV12-3 or TRBV12-4 and TRBJ2-2, with D perhaps being TRBD1 or TRBD2 (5 bases each). The CDR3 sequence is 15 residues long. The CDR3 loop reads CASQRGLSNTRELFF. CDR3 coding DNA: TGTGCCAGCCAGAGGGGCCTTTCGAACACCAGGGAGCTGTTTTTT.

This clonotype was observed a single time. Given the absence of the conserved phenylalanine or tryptophan at the CDR3 end, a read error is likely. V is TRBV11-2 and J is TRBJ1-6; 9 nucleotides agree with TRBD1. The CDR3 covers 14 residues. V was clipped by 6 bases and J by 10 bases; unmatched bases: 7. Germline CDR1 and CDR2: SGHAT and FQNNGV. The CDR3 bases are TGTGCCAGCAGTCTGAGGACAGGGGCCTCACCCCTCCACCTT. Translating it yields CASSLRTGASPLHL.

With regard to this clonotype: A much larger clone is a single base away; this may be a read error. The rearrangement links TRBV10-3 to TRBJ1-1, with TRBD1 matching 8 bases. Germline V CDR1 and CDR2: ENHRY, SYGVKD. This CDR3 is built from 18 residues. Losses at the gene ends were 0 bases for V and 3 bases for J; bases not matched to a gene: 12. As DNA, the CDR3 is TGTGCCATCAGTGAGTCGAAAGCCGGGACAGGCGGGGACACTGAAGCTTTCTTT. Translated, it gives CAISESKAGTGGDTEAFF.

This clonotype was seen many times. This sequence joins TRBV6-5 and TRBJ2-7; 9 positions agree with TRBD1. CDR3 size: 15 residues. J was trimmed by 4 bases and V by 2 bases; bases with no gene match: 6. Looked up from germline, CDR1 is MNHEY and CDR2 is SVGAGI. The CDR3 region is CASSYRDRDTYEQYF. CDR3 coding DNA: TGTGCCAGCAGTTACCGGGACAGGGATACATACGAGCAGTACTTC.